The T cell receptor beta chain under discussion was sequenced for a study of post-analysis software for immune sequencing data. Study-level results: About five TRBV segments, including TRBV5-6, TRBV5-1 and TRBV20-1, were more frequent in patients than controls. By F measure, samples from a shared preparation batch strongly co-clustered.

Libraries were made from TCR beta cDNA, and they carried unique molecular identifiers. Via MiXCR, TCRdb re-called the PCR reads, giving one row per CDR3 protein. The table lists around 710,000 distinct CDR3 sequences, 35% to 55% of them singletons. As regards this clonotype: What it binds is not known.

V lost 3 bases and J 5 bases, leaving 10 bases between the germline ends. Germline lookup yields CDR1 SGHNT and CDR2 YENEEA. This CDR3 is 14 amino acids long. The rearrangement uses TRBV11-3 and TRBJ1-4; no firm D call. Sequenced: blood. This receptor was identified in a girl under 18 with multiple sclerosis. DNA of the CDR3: TGTGCCAGCAGCTTGATGTATCCGAATGAAAAACTGTTTTTT. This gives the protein CASSLMYPNEKLFF.